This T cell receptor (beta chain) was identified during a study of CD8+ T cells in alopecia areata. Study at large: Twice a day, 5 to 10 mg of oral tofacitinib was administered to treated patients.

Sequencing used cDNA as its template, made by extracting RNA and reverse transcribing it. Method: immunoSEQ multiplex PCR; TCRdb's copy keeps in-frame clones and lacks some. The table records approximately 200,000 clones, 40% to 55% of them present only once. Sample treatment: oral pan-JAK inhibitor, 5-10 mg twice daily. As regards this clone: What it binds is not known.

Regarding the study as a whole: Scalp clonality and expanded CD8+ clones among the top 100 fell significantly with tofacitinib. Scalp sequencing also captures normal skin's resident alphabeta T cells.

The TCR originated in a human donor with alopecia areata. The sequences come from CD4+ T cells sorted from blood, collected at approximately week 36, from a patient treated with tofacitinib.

The DNA for the CDR3 is TGCGCCAGCAGCCTGCCCGGGCGGGACCGCACCTACGAGCAGTACTTC. Translated: CASSLPGRDRTYEQYF. The rearrangement links TRBV4-1 to TRBJ2-7; possible D gene TRBD2, 6 bases. Looked up from germline, CDR1 is MGHRA and CDR2 is YSYEKL. The CDR3 consists of 16 residues. With 4 bases removed from V and 2 bases from J, the gap between germline ends came to 18 bases.